The 8 T cell receptor beta chains reported below all come from one sample, sequenced in a study of blood T cell repertoires in COVID-19. Data came from immunoSEQ multiplex PCR; TCRdb stores just in-frame clones and leaves some out. The sample includes over 150,000 clones, approximately 88% of them seen just once. The source material was peripheral blood. Receptor source: a woman of 80 years or more with active or convalescent COVID-19.

The V gene is TRBV6-6, the J gene TRBJ2-1; the match to TRBD1 covers 11 bases. The CDR3 spans 15 residues. The V and J ends lost 6 bases and 7 bases, in that order; junction bases with no gene match: 8. Germline V lookup: CDR1 MNHNY, CDR2 SVGAGI (reference sequence). In DNA form, the CDR3 reads TGTGCCAGCAGCCCCCCGGACAGGGGGCTTAATGAGCAGTTCTTC. This translates into CASSPPDRGLNEQFF.

J is TRBJ1-2 and V is TRBV9; the match to TRBD1 covers 7 bases. This CDR3 comprises 14 residues. V shed 4 bases, J shed 4 bases, and the junction held 7 bases outside the gene matches. In germline, CDR1 is SGDLS, CDR2 YYNGEE. CDR3 DNA: TGTGCCAGCAGCACCGGACAGGAAGGCTATGGCTACACCTTC. Translated, it gives CASSTGQEGYGYTF.

This chain connects TRBV30 to TRBJ2-5; 12 bases match TRBD1. V trimming: 5 bases; J trimming: 4 bases; junction bases outside the gene matches: 5. Germline V gives CDR1 GTSNPN, CDR2 SVGIG (reference sequence). This CDR3 contains 14 residues. The CDR3 is CAWGTGGFSETQYF. CDR3 bases: TGTGCCTGGGGGACAGGGGGCTTTTCAGAGACCCAGTACTTC.

The chain has TRBV18 and TRBJ2-2; D not certain. This CDR3 contains 15 residues. The ends were cut back, 3 bases at V and 1 base at J, with 9 bases in the middle. Germline assignment: CDR1 KGHSH and CDR2 LQKENI. CDR3 sequence (DNA): TGTGCCAGCTCACCCACAGCCTTGAACACCGGGGAGCTGTTTTTT. Amino acids: CASSPTALNTGELFF.

The V gene is TRBV11-3, the J gene TRBJ1-1; D not certain. The V end was cut by 0 bases, the J end by 0 bases, with 8 bases between. There are 15 residues in the CDR3. CDR1 and CDR2 from the germline V gene are SGHNT and YENEEA. Here the CDR3 reads CASSLDSRMNTEAFF. The CDR3 nucleotides read TGTGCCAGCAGCTTAGATTCGAGAATGAACACTGAAGCTTTCTTT.

This chain uses TRBV5-6 with TRBJ1-2; D may be TRBD1 (6 bases). This CDR3 region has 18 residues. Germline V gives CDR1 SGHDT, CDR2 YYEEEE. The V and J ends lost 4 bases and 4 bases respectively, with 26 bases between them. The CDR3 DNA reads as TGTGCCAGCAGCCCCCAGGTGGGGGCCACTATGGGAGTCTATGGCTACACCTTC. It specifies CASSPQVGATMGVYGYTF.

V gene TRBV7-2 combines with J gene TRBJ2-7, with a tentative D call TRBD1 (6 bases). The CDR3 sequence is 15 residues long. V lost 3 bases, J lost 3 bases, and 15 bases lay in between. Germline CDR1 SGHTA, CDR2 FQGNSA. CDR3 sequence: CASSLRGGSGYEQYF. CDR3 DNA sequence: TGTGCCAGCAGCTTGAGAGGGGGATCGGGCTACGAGCAGTACTTC.

The chain combines TRBV24-1 with TRBJ2-3; D perhaps matches TRBD2 (5 bases). Looked up from germline, CDR1 is KGHDR and CDR2 is SFDVKD. The V gene lost 4 bases and the J gene lost 6 bases, with 13 bases spanning the gap. The CDR3 sequence is 14 residues long. The CDR3 coding sequence is TGTGCCACCAGTGAATCGCCCCCGGGGGATACGCAGTATTTT. It yields the protein CATSESPPGDTQYF.